This passage covers 22 T cell receptor beta chains from one sample sequenced in a study of blood T cell repertoires in COVID-19. Measured with immunoSEQ multiplex PCR; TCRdb has only the in-frame clones, and not every one. The sample shows approximately 210,000 clones, around 83% of them seen only once. The specimen sequenced was peripheral blood. The receptors here all came from a man between 50 and 59 years old with active or convalescent COVID-19.

This rearrangement joins TRBV7-3 to TRBJ2-1; 10 bases line up with TRBD2. Germline-derived CDR1 and CDR2 are SGHTA and FQGTGA. V trimming: 5 bases; J trimming: 1 base; junction bases outside the gene matches: 5. This CDR3 contains 16 residues. CDR3 nucleotides: TGTGCCAGCAGCAGAAGCGGGAGGGCGTCCTACAATGAGCAGTTCTTC. As protein: CASSRSGRASYNEQFF.

This chain uses TRBV5-1 with TRBJ1-2; D possibly corresponds to TRBD1 (5 bases). Germline assignment: CDR1 SGHRS and CDR2 YFSETQ. V was shortened by 7 bases and J by 7 bases, with 14 bases between the two germline ends. The CDR3 runs 12 residues. The CDR3 region is CASAGGLFGYTF. The CDR3, as DNA: TGCGCCAGCGCTGGGGGGTTGTTTGGCTACACCTTC.

This clone occurred once. The chain joins TRBV7-8 to TRBJ1-1, with TRBD1 matching over 9 bases. With V trimmed by 5 bases and J by 3 bases, 4 bases remained unmatched. The V gene's germline CDR1 is SGHVS and CDR2 FQNEAQ. The CDR3 consists of 14 residues. This CDR3 is CASSVQGAHTEAFF. In nucleotides, the CDR3 is TGTGCCAGCAGCGTACAGGGGGCCCACACTGAAGCTTTCTTT.

The chain combines TRBV7-8 with TRBJ2-7, with TRBD1 matching 7 bases. The length of the CDR3 is 15 residues. Losses at the gene ends were 0 bases for V and 3 bases for J; bases not matched to a gene: 5. Germline CDR1 SGHVS, CDR2 FQNEAQ. The CDR3 nucleotides are TGTGCCAGCAGCTTAGCTTCGGGACAGCACTACGAGCAGTACTTC. Translation gives CASSLASGQHYEQYF. Combining the CDR3 with reference TRBV7-8 and TRBJ2-7 gives the whole variable domain GAGVSQSPRYKVAKRGQDVALRCDPISGHVSLFWYQQALGQGPEFLTYFQNEAQLDKSGLPSDRFFAERPEGSVSTLKIQRTQQEDSAVYLCASSLASGQHYEQYFGPGTRLTVT.

The rearrangement joins TRBV5-1 to TRBJ2-3; 7 bases map to TRBD2. This CDR3 spans 18 amino acids. J was trimmed by 2 bases and V by 0 bases; bases with no gene match: 12. The germline V gene has CDR1 SGHRS and CDR2 YFSETQ. In DNA, the CDR3 is TGCGCCAGCAGCTTGGAACCTTTGGCGGGAGTGAACACAGATACGCAGTATTTT. Its translation: CASSLEPLAGVNTDTQYF.

The V and J genes are TRBV20-1 and TRBJ1-1; D is unresolved. V was clipped by 6 bases and J by 7 bases, with 9 bases between them. Germline-derived CDR1 and CDR2 are DFQATT and SNEGSKA (reference sequence). The CDR3 length is 10 residues. CDR3 sequence (DNA): TGCAGTGCGAGACCCATTGAAGCTTTCTTT. It specifies CSARPIEAFF.

This chain connects TRBV2 to TRBJ1-5; D is uncertain. This CDR3 has 13 amino acids. Germline V gene lookup returns CDR1 SNHLY and CDR2 FYNNEI. Trimming took 3 bases from V and 4 from J, leaving 7 bases between them. CDR3 coding DNA: TGTGCCAGCAGTGATACGGGTAATCAGCCCCAGCATTTT. It yields the protein CASSDTGNQPQHF.

Turning to this clone: One end of the junction is discordant with germline, which a read error may explain. The chain carries TRBV7-7 and TRBJ2-7; D call uncertain. CDR1 is SSHAT and CDR2 is FNYEAQ in the germline V gene (reference sequence). The CDR3 runs to 13 residues. Here the CDR3 DNA reads TGTGCTAGCAGCCCCTCGAGCTCTTACGAGCAGTACTTC. Translated: CASSPSSSYEQYF.

This clone is a singleton in its sample. DNA for the CDR3: TGTGCCAGCAGCCAAGCAGGGGACACTGAAGCTTTCTTT. Amino acid sequence: CASSQAGDTEAFF. This chain uses TRBV3-1 (or the pseudogene TRBV3-2) with TRBJ1-1; TRBD1 is a possible D gene (6 bases). V was pared by 1 base and J by 3 bases, with 6 bases between. Germline-derived CDR1 and CDR2 are LGHDT and YNNKEL (reference sequence). The CDR3 runs 13 residues.

The rearrangement links TRBV28 to TRBJ1-2; tentative D call: TRBD1 (5 bases). Trimming shortened V by 5 bases and J by 3 bases, and 16 bases separated the two germline ends. Germline-derived CDR1 and CDR2 are MDHEN and SYDVKM. The CDR3 extends over 15 amino acids. The CDR3 is CASSPPWTSDYGYTF. The DNA of the CDR3 is TGTGCCAGCAGTCCTCCTTGGACATCGGACTATGGCTACACCTTC.

This clone was observed once. V gene TRBV2 combines with J gene TRBJ2-7; D is unclear. V lost 5 bases, J lost 4 bases, and 15 bases lay in between. Germline CDR1 reads SNHLY; CDR2 reads FYNNEI. The CDR3 extends over 14 amino acids. CDR3 in DNA: TGTGCCAGCAGTCAGCAGGAATCTCTGTACGAGCAGTACTTC. This codes for CASSQQESLYEQYF.

The rearrangement links TRBV27 to TRBJ2-7; 7 positions agree with TRBD1. The germline CDR1 and CDR2 sequences are MNHEY and SMNVEV (reference sequence). Trimming took 9 bases from V and 5 from J; bases not matched to a gene: 16. The CDR3 has 15 amino acids. CDR3 amino acids: CARHRVGRGSNEQYF. DNA for the CDR3: TGTGCCAGGCATAGAGTGGGCAGGGGGTCTAACGAGCAGTACTTC.

This clone has a single count. The chain joins TRBV6-5 to TRBJ1-3; D gene unclear. V dropped 2 bases and J dropped 6 bases, with 8 bases sitting between them. The CDR3 has 13 amino acids. Per germline, CDR1 MNHEY and CDR2 SVGAGI. In nucleotides, the CDR3 is TGTGCCAGCAGTTACCGAGAAGAAAACACCATATATTTT. Its protein is CASSYREENTIYF.

This clone was recorded only once. This rearrangement joins TRBV3-1 (or the pseudogene TRBV3-2) to TRBJ2-5; 9 nucleotides align to TRBD1. V lost 11 bases to trimming and J lost 2 bases; unmatched junction nucleotides: 15. The CDR3 runs to 16 residues. Germline-derived CDR1 and CDR2 are LGHDT and YNNKEL (reference sequence). The CDR3 sequence is CASSSGTGLHQETQYF. Written as DNA, the CDR3 is TGTGCCTCGTCAAGCGGGACAGGGTTACATCAAGAGACCCAGTACTTC.

The rearrangement uses TRBV5-6 and TRBJ2-2, with a tentative D call TRBD1 (5 bases). This CDR3 has 15 amino acids. Germline V gene lookup returns CDR1 SGHDT and CDR2 YYEEEE. V was cut by 0 bases and J by 0 bases, with 6 bases left in between. The CDR3 sequence is CASSLAGPNTGELFF. DNA of the CDR3: TGTGCCAGCAGCTTGGCAGGGCCGAACACCGGGGAGCTGTTTTTT.

This rearrangement joins TRBV30 to TRBJ1-1; 7 bases match TRBD1. There are 12 residues in the CDR3. V was pared by 5 bases and J by 5 bases, with 5 bases of the junction left unmatched. The germline CDR1 and CDR2 sequences are GTSNPN and SVGIG (reference sequence). CDR3 protein: CAWLTGRTEAFF. The CDR3 DNA is TGTGCCTGGCTGACAGGGAGAACTGAAGCTTTCTTT.

This chain links TRBV5-5 with TRBJ2-5, with 12 bases fitting TRBD2. The length of the CDR3 is 15 residues. Germline V gene sequence: CDR1 SGHKS, CDR2 YYEKEE (reference sequence). The trim removed 6 bases at V and 3 bases at J, leaving 6 bases unmatched. The CDR3 nucleotides read TGTGCCAGCACCGTAAGACTAGCGGGGGAAGAGACCCAGTACTTC. Translated, it gives CASTVRLAGEETQYF.

This sequence joins TRBV5-1 and TRBJ1-2, with 7 positions matching TRBD1. The CDR3 has 14 amino acids. The J segment lost 3 bases and the V segment lost 4 bases, leaving 6 bases of the junction unmatched. The V gene's germline CDR1 is SGHRS and CDR2 YFSETQ. CDR3: CASSHQDRYYGYTF. The CDR3 DNA follows: TGCGCCAGCAGCCATCAGGACAGGTACTATGGCTACACCTTC.

V is TRBV19 and J is TRBJ2-1; 12 bases agree with TRBD2. The junction had 10 bases not matched to a gene; V was cut back by 6 bases and J by 1 base. The CDR3 covers 18 residues. Germline assignment: CDR1 LNHDA and CDR2 SQIVND (reference sequence). The CDR3 here is CASSVLAGGPESYNEQFF. CDR3 nucleotide sequence: TGTGCCAGTAGCGTCCTAGCGGGGGGGCCGGAGTCCTACAATGAGCAGTTCTTC.

The J gene is TRBJ1-2, the V gene TRBV11-3, with 8 bases identical to TRBD1. V was clipped by 5 bases and J by 8 bases; unmatched bases: 10. The CDR3 is made up of 14 amino acids. CDR1 and CDR2 from the germline V gene are SGHNT and YENEEA. The chain's CDR3 is CASSHGQGGGGYTF. Here the CDR3 DNA reads TGTGCCAGCAGCCACGGACAGGGAGGCGGAGGCTACACCTTC.

This clone came up once. V gene TRBV20-1 combines with J gene TRBJ2-3, with D tentatively TRBD2 (7 bases). Germline V gene lookup returns CDR1 DFQATT and CDR2 SNEGSKA (reference sequence). Trimming cost V 3 bases and J 2 bases, with 15 bases left between them. The CDR3 length is 15 residues. The CDR3 loop is CSASGGGDLTDTQYF. The DNA of the CDR3 is TGCAGTGCTAGTGGAGGGGGGGACCTCACAGATACGCAGTATTTT.

The CDR3 reads CASSPAGFLSGGQETQYF. CDR3 coding DNA: TGTGCCAGCAGCCCCGCGGGGTTTCTAAGTGGTGGGCAAGAGACCCAGTACTTC. The genes are TRBV27 and TRBJ2-5; tentative D call: TRBD2 (6 bases). This CDR3 has 18 amino acids. Germline CDR1 is MNHEY and CDR2 is SMNVEV (reference sequence). V lost 6 bases and J lost 2, with 25 bases in between.